This entry lists 13 T cell receptor beta chains sequenced from one sample in a study of cytomegalovirus exposure and HLA in healthy donors. The PCR made use of 60 Vbeta and 13 Jbeta primers. TCRdb's copy holds only in-frame clones and misses some; the assay was immunoSEQ multiplex PCR. The table has around 110,000 clones, around 75% seen once. Sequenced input: PBMCs. The receptors shown here come from a woman under 30 in good health and CMV-seronegative.

This chain links TRBV10-3 with TRBJ1-1; D is perhaps TRBD1 (5 bases). V was trimmed by 4 bases and J by 8 bases, leaving 11 bases between them. This CDR3 comprises 12 residues. The germline gives CDR1 ENHRY, CDR2 SYGVKD. The CDR3, as DNA: TGTGCCATCAGTGCAGGAGGGGAGGAAGCTTTCTTT. Translated, it gives CAISAGGEEAFF.

The rearrangement uses TRBV9 and TRBJ1-5; TRBD1 agrees at 7 bases. The CDR3 sequence is 15 residues long. Germline CDR1 is SGDLS and CDR2 is YYNGEE. Trimming at V came to 3 bases and at J to 3 bases, leaving 6 bases not matched to a gene. As DNA, the CDR3 is TGTGCCAGCAGCGCTGCGACAGGGAACAATCAGCCCCAGCATTTT. Translation: CASSAATGNNQPQHF.

CDR3 nucleotide sequence: TGCGCCAGCAGCTTGATAACGGACACTGAAGCTTTCTTT. Encoded protein: CASSLITDTEAFF. This sequence joins TRBV5-1 and TRBJ1-1; D not certain. Germline CDR1 SGHRS, CDR2 YFSETQ. Between the trimmed V and J ends, which lost 1 base and 3 bases, there was a span of 7 bases. The CDR3 spans 13 residues.

The CDR3 is CASSTRTGGNTEAFF. Here the CDR3 DNA reads TGTGCCAGCAGCACCCGGACAGGGGGAAACACTGAAGCTTTCTTT. V usage is TRBV7-9 and J usage is TRBJ1-1; 10 bases fit TRBD1. Germline CDR1 reads SEHNR; CDR2 reads FQNEAQ (reference sequence). This CDR3 has 15 amino acids. After removal of 5 bases from V and 2 bases from J, the junction contained 5 bases not matched to a gene. The full variable domain, its missing parts supplied by reference TRBV7-9 and TRBJ1-1, is DTGVSQNPRHKITKRGQNVTFRCDPISEHNRLYWYRQTLGQGPEFLTYFQNEAQLEKSRLLSDRFSAERPKGSFSTLEIQRTEQGDSAMYLCASSTRTGGNTEAFFGQGTRLTVV.

The chain has TRBV5-1 and TRBJ2-7, with TRBD2 as a possible D gene (5 bases). The CDR3 sequence is 13 residues long. CDR1 SGHRS and CDR2 YFSETQ come from the germline V gene. Trimming removed 4 bases from V and 3 bases from J, with 11 bases in between. CDR3 in DNA: TGCGCCAGCAGCCCGGACGGAGGCTACGAGCAGTACTTC. This gives the protein CASSPDGGYEQYF. Full variable domain (outside the CDR3, taken from reference TRBV5-1 and TRBJ2-7): KAGVTQTPRYLIKTRGQQVTLSCSPISGHRSVSWYQQTPGQGLQFLFEYFSETQRNKGNFPGRFSGRQFSNSRSEMNVSTLELGDSALYLCASSPDGGYEQYFGPGTRLTVT.

V gene TRBV4-1 combines with J gene TRBJ1-1; no clear D. This CDR3 is built from 14 residues. Germline V lookup: CDR1 MGHRA, CDR2 YSYEKL. V lost 4 bases, J lost 1 base, and 10 bases lay in between. The CDR3 loop is CASSLTNGNTEAFF. CDR3 coding DNA: TGCGCCAGCAGCCTCACGAACGGGAACACTGAAGCTTTCTTT.

V gene TRBV25-1 combines with J gene TRBJ2-5; 7 positions agree with TRBD2. The CDR3 has 14 amino acids. Germline V lookup: CDR1 MGHDK, CDR2 SYGVNS. J gave up 5 bases and V 2 bases, and 5 bases lay outside the gene matches. The CDR3 sequence: CASSEQAGRETQYF. CDR3 in DNA: TGTGCCAGCAGTGAACAAGCGGGGCGGGAGACCCAGTACTTC.

This clone turned up a few times. The V gene is TRBV5-1, the J gene TRBJ1-1; no reliable D call. From germline, CDR1 is SGHRS and CDR2 YFSETQ. The V end lost 0 bases, the J end lost 0 bases, and 9 bases lay between the germline ends. The CDR3 consists of 15 residues. In DNA, the CDR3 is TGCGCCAGCAGCTTGGCCGCAGTTTTGAACACTGAAGCTTTCTTT. It codes for CASSLAAVLNTEAFF.

This clone has only one observation. This chain uses TRBV6-5 with TRBJ1-6; 8 bases align to TRBD1. Germline V gives CDR1 MNHEY, CDR2 SVGAGI. The CDR3 is made up of 15 amino acids. The V and J ends lost 6 bases and 5 bases, in that order; junction bases with no gene match: 6. CDR3 sequence: CASSPTGVNNSPLHF. Here the CDR3 DNA reads TGTGCCAGCAGCCCGACAGGGGTCAATAATTCACCCCTCCACTTT.

The chain combines TRBV27 with TRBJ1-1; D might be TRBD1 (5 bases). This CDR3 contains 15 residues. From germline, CDR1 is MNHEY and CDR2 SMNVEV (reference sequence). V was shortened by 0 bases and J by 4 bases, with 12 bases between the two germline ends. In DNA form, the CDR3 reads TGTGCCAGCAGTTTATCCTCTGGGGGGGGCACTGAAGCTTTCTTT. Its translation: CASSLSSGGGTEAFF.

This clone was picked up a small number of times. J is TRBJ2-2 and V is TRBV11-2; D remains unclear. The V and J ends lost 2 bases and 1 base respectively, with 5 bases between them. Germline V gene lookup returns CDR1 SGHAT and CDR2 FQNNGV. The CDR3 has 14 amino acids. The CDR3 spells CASSLSQNTGELFF. Here the CDR3 DNA reads TGTGCCAGCAGCTTAAGCCAGAACACCGGGGAGCTGTTTTTT.

The chain links TRBV19 to TRBJ1-1, with TRBD1 matching over 10 bases. CDR3 length equals 14 residues. Germline values: CDR1 LNHDA, CDR2 SQIVND (reference sequence). V was pared by 7 bases and J by 6 bases, with 8 bases of the junction left unmatched. The CDR3 region is CASTFGQGGSEAFF. CDR3 in DNA: TGTGCCAGTACCTTTGGACAGGGGGGTTCTGAAGCTTTCTTT.

The chain employs TRBV10-3 and TRBJ1-1; TRBD1 might be the D (5 bases). Germline values: CDR1 ENHRY, CDR2 SYGVKD. Trimming cost V 7 bases and J 3 bases, with 15 bases left between them. The CDR3 totals 14 residues. CDR3 sequence (DNA): TGTGCCATCACCTCGACTTTACAGGACACTGAAGCTTTCTTT. Its protein product is CAITSTLQDTEAFF.